This entry lists 29 T cell receptor beta chains sequenced from one sample in a study of blood T cell repertoires in COVID-19. Some clones are missing from TCRdb's copy, which holds only in-frame ones; the method was immunoSEQ multiplex PCR. This sample has about 230,000 clones, with 86% found just once. The sequenced material came from peripheral blood. These receptors were collected from a man between 50 and 59 years old with COVID-19, enrolled during active disease.

This clone was counted a few times. CDR3 bases: TGTGCCAGCACGGGGACCTACGAGCAGTACTTC. It specifies CASTGTYEQYF. The rearrangement uses TRBV2 and TRBJ2-7; D perhaps matches TRBD2 (5 bases). Trimming cost V 7 bases and J 2 bases, with 6 bases left between them. CDR3 length equals 11 residues. CDR1 is SNHLY, CDR2 FYNNEI, per germline. The full variable domain, its missing parts supplied by reference TRBV2 and TRBJ2-7, is EPEVTQTPSHQVTQMGQEVILRCVPISNHLYFYWYRQILGQKVEFLVSFYNNEISEKSEIFDDQFSVERPDGSNFTLKIRSTKLEDSAMYFCASTGTYEQYFGPGTRLTVT.

Remarks on this clone: The same CDR3 is also encoded by other DNA sequences in this sample. The V and J genes are TRBV28 and TRBJ1-2, with TRBD1 matching over 12 bases. Unmatched junction bases numbered 3, after V lost 5 bases and J lost 5 bases. The germline CDR1 and CDR2 sequences are MDHEN and SYDVKM. The CDR3 extends over 14 amino acids. The CDR3 region has the DNA TGTGCCAGCAGTCCGGGACAGGGGGCTTATGGCTACACCTTC. This translates into CASSPGQGAYGYTF.

The chain joins TRBV11-2 to TRBJ2-1; 7 nucleotides align to TRBD2. The junction had 1 base not matched to a gene; V was cut back by 0 bases and J by 8 bases. CDR1 is SGHAT, CDR2 FQNNGV, per germline. The CDR3 length is 13 residues. CDR3 sequence (DNA): TGTGCCAGCAGCTTAGATCGGGGGGATGAGCAGTTCTTC. Amino acids: CASSLDRGDEQFF.

The chain carries TRBV5-1 and TRBJ2-1, with 9 bases matching TRBD2. Germline values: CDR1 SGHRS, CDR2 YFSETQ. The CDR3 consists of 17 residues. V was pared by 4 bases and J by 1 base, with 9 bases of the junction left unmatched. CDR3 sequence reads: CASSPRPTSGSYNEQFF. CDR3 nucleotide sequence: TGCGCCAGCAGCCCACGACCAACTAGCGGGTCCTACAATGAGCAGTTCTTC.

V and J are TRBV5-4 and TRBJ2-7; D might be TRBD1 (6 bases). The germline gives CDR1 SGHNT, CDR2 YYREEE (reference sequence). The ends were cut back, 3 bases at V and 2 bases at J, with 12 bases in the middle. The CDR3 has 14 amino acids. CDR3 residues: CASSWGQNPYEQYF. CDR3 DNA: TGTGCCAGCAGCTGGGGACAAAACCCCTACGAGCAGTACTTC. Full variable domain (remainder filled in from reference TRBV5-4 and TRBJ2-7): ETGVTQSPTHLIKTRGQQVTLRCSSQSGHNTVSWYQQALGQGPQFIFQYYREEENGRGNFPPRFSGLQFPNYSSELNVNALELDDSALYLCASSWGQNPYEQYFGPGTRLTVT.

V and J are TRBV24-1 and TRBJ2-5; perhaps TRBD1 as D (5 bases). The CDR3 sequence is 14 residues long. CDR1 KGHDR and CDR2 SFDVKD come from the germline V gene. Trimming took 4 bases from V and 6 from J, leaving 14 bases between them. In nucleotides, the CDR3 is TGTGCCACCAGTGAGGGGCAGGGAATGCAGACCCAGTACTTC. Residues: CATSEGQGMQTQYF.

J is TRBJ2-7 and V is TRBV12-3 or TRBV12-4, with D perhaps matching TRBD2 (5 bases). V was trimmed by 3 bases and J by 0 bases, leaving 6 bases between them. The CDR3 is 13 amino acids. CDR3 in amino acids: CASSFGDSYEQYF. In DNA form, the CDR3 reads TGTGCCAGCAGTTTCGGGGACTCCTACGAGCAGTACTTC.

V is TRBV10-3 and J is TRBJ1-6; TRBD1 is a possible D gene (6 bases). With 6 bases removed from V and 5 bases from J, the gap between germline ends came to 11 bases. Germline V gene lookup returns CDR1 ENHRY and CDR2 SYGVKD. This CDR3 contains 14 residues. CDR3 nucleotides: TGTGCCATCAGAAATCAGGGGAATAATTCACCCCTCCACTTT. It codes for CAIRNQGNNSPLHF.

The rearrangement joins TRBV6-4 to TRBJ2-7; possibly TRBD1 for D (6 bases). This CDR3 contains 18 residues. Looked up from germline, CDR1 is MRHNA and CDR2 is SNTAGT. V was pared by 6 bases and J by 3 bases, with 27 bases between. The CDR3 sequence is CASSDDDNDRFEGYEQYF. The CDR3 nucleotides are TGTGCCAGCAGCGATGATGACAACGACAGGTTTGAGGGCTACGAGCAGTACTTC.

This clone was seen a few times. The chain carries TRBV27 and TRBJ1-4; no clear D. The CDR3 length is 14 residues. The V end lost 5 bases, the J end lost 4 bases, and 11 bases lay between the germline ends. Germline assignment: CDR1 MNHEY and CDR2 SMNVEV (reference sequence). The CDR3 protein is CASSPLQSNEKLFF. CDR3 DNA sequence: TGTGCCAGCAGTCCTCTACAGAGTAATGAAAAACTGTTTTTT.

V gene TRBV15 combines with J gene TRBJ1-5; unclear D gene. The CDR3 has 18 amino acids. V dropped 1 base and J dropped 0 bases, with 16 bases sitting between them. CDR1 LNHNV and CDR2 YYDKDF come from the germline V gene (reference sequence). The CDR3 reads CATSRAKDSFYSNQPQHF. CDR3 nucleotide sequence: TGTGCCACCAGCAGAGCCAAGGACTCCTTTTATAGCAATCAGCCCCAGCATTTT.

The chain is built from TRBV6-2 or TRBV6-3 and TRBJ1-5, with D tentatively TRBD1 (6 bases). This CDR3 has 17 residues. Per the germline V gene, CDR1 is MNHEY and CDR2 is SVGEGT. Trimming cost V 1 base and J 0 bases, with 13 bases left between them. The CDR3: CASSYFRGGVSNQPQHF. For the CDR3, the DNA is TGTGCCAGCAGTTACTTCCGAGGGGGGGTTAGCAATCAGCCCCAGCATTTT.

The chain uses TRBV19 and TRBJ2-7; a weak D match, TRBD2 (8 bases). The length of the CDR3 is 18 residues. Germline CDR1 LNHDA, CDR2 SQIVND (reference sequence). Between the trimmed V and J ends, which lost 5 bases and 2 bases, there was a span of 25 bases. CDR3 nucleotide sequence: TGTGCCAGTAGTCCCGGGGGGGATGGACAGGCACTGCCCTACGAGCAGTACTTC. It yields the protein CASSPGGDGQALPYEQYF. Complete variable domain (other parts from reference TRBV19 and TRBJ2-7): DGGITQSPKYLFRKEGQNVTLSCEQNLNHDAMYWYRQDPGQGLRLIYYSQIVNDFQKGDIAEGYSVSREKKESFPLTVTSAQKNPTAFYLCASSPGGDGQALPYEQYFGPGTRLTVT.

The chain uses TRBV5-1 and TRBJ2-3; 8 nucleotides align to TRBD2. V trimming: 7 bases; J trimming: 3 bases; junction bases outside the gene matches: 10. The CDR3 length is 15 residues. CDR1 is SGHRS, CDR2 YFSETQ, per germline. The CDR3 DNA reads TGCGCCAGCCGTACGGGAGGGAGAGTTACAGATACGCAGTATTTT. Protein sequence: CASRTGGRVTDTQYF.

This clone was picked up a small number of times. The V call is TRBV6-6, the J call TRBJ2-5; TRBD1 aligns across 8 bases. J was trimmed by 4 bases and V by 4 bases; bases with no gene match: 11. This CDR3 spans 16 amino acids. Germline-derived CDR1 and CDR2 are MNHNY and SVGAGI (reference sequence). CDR3 coding DNA: TGTGCCAGCAGTTCCACTAGGGCAGGGGGCGGAGAGACCCAGTACTTC. This sequence encodes CASSSTRAGGGETQYF.

The V gene is TRBV9, the J gene TRBJ1-4; D perhaps matches TRBD1 (6 bases). CDR1 SGDLS and CDR2 YYNGEE come from the germline V gene. Trimming removed 4 bases from V and 3 bases from J, with 13 bases in between. This CDR3 comprises 15 residues. The CDR3 DNA sequence: TGTGCCAGCAGCCCCGGACAGATACCTAATGAAAAACTGTTTTTT. This translates into CASSPGQIPNEKLFF.

The chain employs TRBV6-5 and TRBJ1-2, with 8 bases identical to TRBD1. This CDR3 region has 13 residues. CDR1 and CDR2 from the germline V gene are MNHEY and SVGAGI. The V gene end was trimmed by 6 bases and the J gene end by 8 bases; junction bases not matched to a gene: 8. CDR3 nucleotide sequence: TGTGCCAGCAGCCCAGACAGGGGATGGGGCTACACCTTC. Amino acid sequence: CASSPDRGWGYTF.

This chain uses TRBV4-1 with TRBJ2-1; TRBD2 agrees at 16 bases. Germline V CDR1 and CDR2: MGHRA, YSYEKL. V lost 3 bases to trimming and J lost 8 bases; unmatched junction nucleotides: 4. CDR3 size: 16 residues. The CDR3 nucleotides read TGCGCCAGCAGCCAGGGGACTAGCGGGAGGGATTATGAGCAGTTCTTC. Amino acid sequence: CASSQGTSGRDYEQFF.

The genes are TRBV6-6 and TRBJ2-6, with D possibly matching TRBD1 (6 bases). The ends were cut back, 5 bases at V and 0 bases at J, with 14 bases in the middle. Germline V gene lookup returns CDR1 MNHNY and CDR2 SVGAGI (reference sequence). The CDR3 sequence is 17 residues long. Here the CDR3 reads CASSRDGTHSGANVLTF. The CDR3, as DNA: TGTGCCAGCAGTCGGGACGGGACACACTCTGGGGCCAACGTCCTGACTTTC.

The chain combines TRBV5-4 with TRBJ2-5; a weak D match, TRBD1 (6 bases). Trimming removed 3 bases at V and 3 bases at J, with 15 bases between. Germline CDR1 and CDR2: SGHNT and YYREEE (reference sequence). The CDR3 consists of 15 residues. The CDR3 sequence is CASSSRQDKKETQYF. The CDR3 DNA reads as TGTGCCAGCAGCTCGAGACAGGACAAAAAAGAGACCCAGTACTTC.

The CDR3 sequence: CASSQYPGAISGNTIYF. CDR3 DNA: TGCGCCAGCAGCCAATATCCAGGGGCCATCTCTGGAAACACCATATATTTT. V is TRBV4-3 and J is TRBJ1-3; tentative D call: TRBD1 (6 bases). Germline V gene sequence: CDR1 LGHNA, CDR2 YSLEER. This CDR3 contains 17 residues. With 2 bases removed from V and 0 bases from J, the gap between germline ends came to 14 bases.

This chain links TRBV10-3 with TRBJ2-3, with TRBD2 as a possible D gene (6 bases). CDR1 is ENHRY and CDR2 is SYGVKD in the germline V gene. V was clipped by 0 bases and J by 2 bases, with 9 bases between them. The CDR3 extends over 15 amino acids. CDR3 nucleotide sequence: TGTGCCATCAGTGAGTCGACTAGTGCCACAGATACGCAGTATTTT. This encodes CAISESTSATDTQYF.

The chain joins TRBV6-1 to TRBJ1-1; TRBD1 matches at 10 bases. V was pared by 2 bases and J by 11 bases, with 14 bases of the junction left unmatched. CDR3 length: 16 residues. The germline V gene encodes CDR1 MNHNS and CDR2 SASEGT. The CDR3 region is CASSEPVGPGTGVAFF. As DNA, the CDR3 is TGTGCCAGCAGTGAACCCGTGGGTCCCGGGACAGGGGTGGCTTTCTTT.

The chain has TRBV18 and TRBJ2-3, with TRBD1 matching over 7 bases. The CDR3 loop spans 15 amino acids. The V segment lost 3 bases and the J segment 1 base; nucleotides outside the gene matches: 4. Germline V gives CDR1 KGHSH, CDR2 LQKENI. The CDR3 reads CASSPNTGGTDTQYF. Written as DNA, the CDR3 is TGTGCCAGCTCACCCAACACAGGGGGCACAGATACGCAGTATTTT.

The chain links TRBV5-4 to TRBJ1-2; unclear D gene. Germline values: CDR1 SGHNT, CDR2 YYREEE (reference sequence). The CDR3 is 13 amino acids. V lost 0 bases and J 5 bases, leaving 8 bases between the germline ends. The CDR3 is CASSLDLRYGYTF. CDR3 DNA sequence: TGTGCCAGCAGCTTGGACCTGAGGTATGGCTACACCTTC.

The chain employs TRBV4-1 and TRBJ1-2; 7 bases map to TRBD1. The germline V gene encodes CDR1 MGHRA and CDR2 YSYEKL. The J segment lost 5 bases and the V segment lost 0 bases, leaving 6 bases of the junction unmatched. The CDR3 is made up of 15 amino acids. The CDR3 sequence: CASSQDPGQPYGYTF. CDR3 in DNA: TGCGCCAGCAGCCAAGATCCGGGACAGCCTTATGGCTACACCTTC.

This chain joins TRBV9 and TRBJ2-7; 7 bases align to TRBD2. The trim removed 1 base at V and 2 bases at J, leaving 6 bases unmatched. The CDR3 runs 15 residues. From germline, CDR1 is SGDLS and CDR2 YYNGEE. CDR3 sequence: CASSVSGSGPYEQYF. CDR3 in DNA: TGTGCCAGCAGCGTATCGGGTAGCGGGCCCTACGAGCAGTACTTC.

The rearrangement uses TRBV4-3 and TRBJ1-2; D unclear. With 4 bases removed from V and 5 bases from J, the gap between germline ends came to 17 bases. Germline V gene data show CDR1 as LGHNA and CDR2 as YSLEER. This CDR3 has 15 residues. The CDR3 sequence is CASSRRPESRYGYTF. The CDR3 DNA reads as TGCGCCAGCAGCCGCCGACCGGAATCTAGGTATGGCTACACCTTC.

The genes are TRBV7-8 and TRBJ2-1; 7 bases line up with TRBD2. With V trimmed by 4 bases and J by 7 bases, 13 bases remained unmatched. Germline lookup yields CDR1 SGHVS and CDR2 FQNEAQ. This CDR3 contains 16 residues. The chain's CDR3 is CASSSFASGPGNEQFF. CDR3 bases: TGTGCCAGCAGCTCTTTCGCTAGCGGCCCAGGAAATGAGCAGTTCTTC. Full variable domain (outside the CDR3, taken from reference TRBV7-8 and TRBJ2-1): GAGVSQSPRYKVAKRGQDVALRCDPISGHVSLFWYQQALGQGPEFLTYFQNEAQLDKSGLPSDRFFAERPEGSVSTLKIQRTQQEDSAVYLCASSSFASGPGNEQFFGPGTRLTVL.